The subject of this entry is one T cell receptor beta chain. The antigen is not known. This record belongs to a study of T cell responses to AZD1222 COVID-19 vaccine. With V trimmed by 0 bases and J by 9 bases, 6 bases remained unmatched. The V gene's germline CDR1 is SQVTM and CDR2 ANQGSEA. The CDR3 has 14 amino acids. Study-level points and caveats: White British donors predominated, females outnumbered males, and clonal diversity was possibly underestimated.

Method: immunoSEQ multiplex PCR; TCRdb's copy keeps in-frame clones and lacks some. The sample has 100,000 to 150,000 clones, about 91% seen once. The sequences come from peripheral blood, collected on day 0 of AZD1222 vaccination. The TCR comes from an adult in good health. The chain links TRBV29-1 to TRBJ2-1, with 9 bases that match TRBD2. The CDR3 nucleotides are TGCAGCGTTGAAGATGGGGCGGGAGGGTTTGAGCAGTTCTTC. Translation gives CSVEDGAGGFEQFF.